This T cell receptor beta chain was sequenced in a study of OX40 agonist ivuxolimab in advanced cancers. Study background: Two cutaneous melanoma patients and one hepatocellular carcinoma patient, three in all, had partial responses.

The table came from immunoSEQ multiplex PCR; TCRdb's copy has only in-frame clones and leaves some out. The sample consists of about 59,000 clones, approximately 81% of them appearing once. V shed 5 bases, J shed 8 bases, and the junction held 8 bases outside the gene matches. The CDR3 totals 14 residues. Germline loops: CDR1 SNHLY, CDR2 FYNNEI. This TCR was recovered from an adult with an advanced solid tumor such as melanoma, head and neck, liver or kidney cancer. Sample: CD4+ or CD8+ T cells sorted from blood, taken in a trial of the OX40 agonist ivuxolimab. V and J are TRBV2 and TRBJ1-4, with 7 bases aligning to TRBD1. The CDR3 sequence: CASSPDRAIEKLFF. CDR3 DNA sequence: TGTGCCAGCAGTCCCGACAGGGCTATAGAAAAACTGTTTTTT. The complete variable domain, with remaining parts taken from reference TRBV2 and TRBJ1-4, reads EPEVTQTPSHQVTQMGQEVILRCVPISNHLYFYWYRQILGQKVEFLVSFYNNEISEKSEIFDDQFSVERPDGSNFTLKIRSTKLEDSAMYFCASSPDRAIEKLFFGSGTQLSVL.